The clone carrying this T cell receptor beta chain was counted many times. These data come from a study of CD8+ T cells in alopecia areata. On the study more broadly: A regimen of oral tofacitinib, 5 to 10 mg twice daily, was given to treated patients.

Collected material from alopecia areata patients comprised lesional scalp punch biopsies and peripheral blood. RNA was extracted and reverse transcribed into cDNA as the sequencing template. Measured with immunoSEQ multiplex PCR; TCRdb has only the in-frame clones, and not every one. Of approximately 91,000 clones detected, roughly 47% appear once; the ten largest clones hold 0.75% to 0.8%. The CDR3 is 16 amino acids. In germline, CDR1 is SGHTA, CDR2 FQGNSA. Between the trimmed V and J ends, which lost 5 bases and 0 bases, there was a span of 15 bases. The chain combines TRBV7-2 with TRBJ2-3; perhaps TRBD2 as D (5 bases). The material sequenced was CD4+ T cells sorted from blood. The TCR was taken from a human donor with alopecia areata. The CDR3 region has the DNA TGTGCCAGCAGCCTAGGGAGATATGTCAGCACAGATACGCAGTATTTT. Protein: CASSLGRYVSTDTQYF.